What follows are 22 T cell receptor beta chains derived from one specimen sequenced in a study of cytomegalovirus exposure and HLA in healthy donors (TCRdb year 2017). The library was made by the immunoSEQ multiplex PCR assay. A mixture of 60 forward primers for TCR Vbeta segments and 13 reverse primers for TCR Jbeta segments was used in the multiplex PCR. TCRdb carries this immuneACCESS record with in-frame sequences only. Its versions omit some clonotypes, under half of them owing to an unresolved V gene in the studies checked, with the rest unexplained. The sample's own table lists about 88,000 clones. The ten largest clones represent approximately 5.7% of the sample. Sequencing was performed on PBMCs. The receptors here all came from a girl aged 10 to 17 in good health and CMV-seropositive.

V usage is TRBV20-1 and J usage is TRBJ2-1; D unresolved. The V gene's germline CDR1 is DFQATT and CDR2 SNEGSKA (reference sequence). With 0 bases removed from V and 6 bases from J, the gap between germline ends came to 3 bases. The CDR3 extends over 11 amino acids. CDR3: CSAREANEQFF. Here the CDR3 DNA reads TGCAGTGCTAGAGAGGCCAATGAGCAGTTCTTC.

The V gene is TRBV19, the J gene TRBJ2-4, with a possible D match to TRBD2 (6 bases). CDR3 size: 14 residues. V was pared by 1 base and J by 6 bases, with 10 bases between. Germline values: CDR1 LNHDA, CDR2 SQIVND (reference sequence). The CDR3, as DNA: TGTGCCAGTAGTATAGGCCGGGGAGGAAACATTCAGTACTTC. It encodes CASSIGRGGNIQYF.

CDR3 DNA: TGCGCCAGCAGCCAAGACGAGAGGGACACCGGGGAGCTGTTTTTT. Protein: CASSQDERDTGELFF. The rearrangement links TRBV4-3 to TRBJ2-2, with D perhaps TRBD2 (5 bases). CDR1 is LGHNA, CDR2 YSLEER, per germline. This CDR3 comprises 15 residues. Trimming took off 0 bases at V and 3 bases at J, with 8 bases between the two ends.

This chain joins TRBV4-3 and TRBJ2-7; 7 positions match TRBD2. CDR3 length: 15 residues. Germline V lookup: CDR1 LGHNA, CDR2 YSLEER. Unmatched junction bases numbered 6, after V lost 0 bases and J lost 4 bases. CDR3 loop: CASSQEVQGGYEQYF. DNA of the CDR3: TGCGCCAGCAGCCAAGAAGTCCAGGGAGGGTACGAGCAGTACTTC.

The CDR3 coding sequence is TGTGCCAGCAGCGTAGGAGGACAGGGGGGATGGTATGGCTACACCTTC. Encoded protein: CASSVGGQGGWYGYTF. The chain joins TRBV9 to TRBJ1-2; 10 nucleotides agree with TRBD1. Germline-derived CDR1 and CDR2 are SGDLS and YYNGEE. The CDR3 contains 16 residues. V shed 0 bases, J shed 5 bases, and the junction held 7 bases outside the gene matches.

The rearrangement uses TRBV7-6 and TRBJ1-2, with D possibly TRBD1 on 6 matching bases. Germline-derived CDR1 and CDR2 are SGHVS and FNYEAQ. V lost 6 bases to trimming and J lost 5 bases, with 13 bases between them. This CDR3 region has 13 residues. In DNA form, the CDR3 reads TGTGCCAGCAGGCAAGAGGGGGGGTATGGCTACACCTTC. Residues: CASRQEGGYGYTF.

The chain links TRBV5-1 to TRBJ2-3; no reliable D call. V was trimmed by 1 base and J by 0 bases, leaving 6 bases between them. Germline V CDR1 and CDR2: SGHRS, YFSETQ. The CDR3 totals 14 residues. CDR3 in amino acids: CASSLPTSTDTQYF. In nucleotides, the CDR3 is TGCGCCAGCAGCTTGCCTACTAGCACAGATACGCAGTATTTT.

The CDR3 bases are TGTGCCAGCTCACCAACAAGCGGGAAAGGGCGCTACGAGCAGTACTTC. This sequence encodes CASSPTSGKGRYEQYF. The V gene is TRBV18, the J gene TRBJ2-7; 7 bases are a match to TRBD2. With 2 bases clipped from V and 3 bases from J, the junction kept 10 bases outside the gene matches. The germline gives CDR1 KGHSH, CDR2 LQKENI. The CDR3 covers 16 residues.

The chain couples TRBV29-1 to TRBJ1-1; possibly TRBD1 for D (6 bases). V was cut by 4 bases and J by 7 bases, with 7 bases left in between. Germline CDR1 is SQVTM and CDR2 is ANQGSEA. CDR3 length: 10 residues. The CDR3 DNA follows: TGCAGCGTTGCAGGGGTTGAAGCTTTCTTT. Its translation is CSVAGVEAFF.

The V call is TRBV11-2, the J call TRBJ2-7; 10 bases align to TRBD2. Germline CDR1 reads SGHAT; CDR2 reads FQNNGV. This CDR3 has 15 residues. Trimming at V came to 4 bases and at J to 7 bases, leaving 10 bases not matched to a gene. The CDR3: CASSSLAGVLGEQYV. The CDR3 region has the DNA TGTGCCAGCAGCTCCCTAGCGGGGGTCCTGGGGGAGCAGTACGTC.

The chain recombines TRBV5-4 with TRBJ2-1; TRBD2 aligns across 8 bases. V lost 1 base to trimming and J lost 4 bases; unmatched junction nucleotides: 7. CDR3 length equals 16 residues. Per germline, CDR1 SGHNT and CDR2 YYREEE (reference sequence). The CDR3 loop is CASSLLGGGTYNEQFF. The DNA for the CDR3 is TGTGCCAGCAGCTTGTTAGGCGGGGGGACTTACAATGAGCAGTTCTTC.

This sequence joins TRBV9 and TRBJ2-1, with D possibly being TRBD2 (7 bases). V gave up 1 base and J gave up 6 bases, with 14 bases separating them. From germline, CDR1 is SGDLS and CDR2 YYNGEE. This CDR3 is built from 15 residues. The CDR3 DNA reads TGTGCCAGCAGCGTATGGGCAGGGGAGGGCAATGAGCAGTTCTTC. Amino acid sequence: CASSVWAGEGNEQFF.

In DNA, the CDR3 is TGTGCCAGTAGTAAAGACAGGGGTGTAGAAGATACGCAGTATTTT. Amino acids: CASSKDRGVEDTQYF. The V gene is TRBV19, the J gene TRBJ2-3, with TRBD1 identical over 8 bases. Looked up from germline, CDR1 is LNHDA and CDR2 is SQIVND (reference sequence). The CDR3 loop spans 15 amino acids. With 4 bases clipped from V and 5 bases from J, the junction kept 8 bases outside the gene matches.

V usage is TRBV7-2 and J usage is TRBJ2-3; D possibly corresponds to TRBD1 (6 bases). This CDR3 spans 14 amino acids. Germline CDR1 SGHTA, CDR2 FQGNSA. With 6 bases removed from V and 1 base from J, the gap between germline ends came to 11 bases. CDR3: CASRVQGGTDTQYF. CDR3 nucleotides: TGTGCCAGCAGAGTACAGGGTGGCACAGATACGCAGTATTTT.

The J gene is TRBJ2-7, the V gene TRBV2; possibly TRBD1 for D (5 bases). Trimming removed 6 bases from V and 9 bases from J, with 15 bases in between. The CDR3 consists of 12 residues. The germline V gene has CDR1 SNHLY and CDR2 FYNNEI. The chain's CDR3 is CASRRGPTGQYV. Written as DNA, the CDR3 is TGTGCCAGCAGAAGAGGACCTACAGGGCAGTACGTC.

In regard to this clone: The sample contains more than one DNA sequence encoding this CDR3. The V call is TRBV25-1, the J call TRBJ1-2; 7 nucleotides match TRBD1. Trimming cost V 3 bases and J 11 bases; bases outside gene matches: 12. CDR3 size: 14 residues. Per the germline V gene, CDR1 is MGHDK and CDR2 is SYGVNS. As DNA, the CDR3 is TGTGCCAGCAGTGACTTCGACAGGGTACAAGGTTACACCTTC. Protein product: CASSDFDRVQGYTF.

With respect to this clone: At the DNA level, this CDR3 is encoded by other sequences in the same sample as well. The rearrangement links TRBV9 to TRBJ2-5; 8 positions match TRBD1. V was pared by 0 bases and J by 5 bases, with 6 bases of the junction left unmatched. The CDR3 contains 15 residues. CDR1 is SGDLS, CDR2 YYNGEE, per germline. The CDR3, as DNA: TGTGCCAGCAGCGTAGCTCCCGGACAGGGTGAGACCCAGTACTTC. Residues: CASSVAPGQGETQYF.

This chain uses TRBV5-4 with TRBJ1-2; a weak D match, TRBD1 (6 bases). The length of the CDR3 is 13 residues. Germline-derived CDR1 and CDR2 are SGHNT and YYREEE (reference sequence). Trimming pared 2 bases from V and 7 bases from J, leaving 12 bases between. The CDR3: CASSFWGPAGYTF. In DNA form, the CDR3 reads TGTGCCAGCAGCTTCTGGGGGCCCGCTGGCTACACCTTC. Together with reference TRBV5-4 and TRBJ1-2, the CDR3 gives the full variable domain: ETGVTQSPTHLIKTRGQQVTLRCSSQSGHNTVSWYQQALGQGPQFIFQYYREEENGRGNFPPRFSGLQFPNYSSELNVNALELDDSALYLCASSFWGPAGYTFGSGTRLTVV.

The CDR3 DNA sequence: TGTGCCAGCAGTGAAATCGCGGGTTCCCAGCATTTT. Translated: CASSEIAGSQHF. The chain is built from TRBV6-1 and TRBJ1-5; no reliable D call. The germline V and J ends were trimmed by 2 bases and 11 bases, with 10 bases remaining between them. This CDR3 region has 12 residues. Germline V lookup: CDR1 MNHNS, CDR2 SASEGT.

V is TRBV4-1 and J is TRBJ2-3; D is unresolved. Trimming cost V 0 bases and J 3 bases, with 7 bases left between them. The CDR3 extends over 14 amino acids. Germline V gene sequence: CDR1 MGHRA, CDR2 YSYEKL. CDR3 in amino acids: CASSQDSITDTQYF. Here the CDR3 DNA reads TGCGCCAGCAGCCAAGATAGTATAACAGATACGCAGTATTTT.

CDR3 residues: CASIKGQGFGADTQYF. CDR3 DNA sequence: TGTGCCAGCATTAAAGGACAGGGCTTTGGGGCAGATACGCAGTATTTT. The chain has TRBV2 and TRBJ2-3; 8 positions agree with TRBD1. The CDR3 sequence is 16 residues long. J lost 4 bases, V lost 7 bases, and 13 bases had no gene match. Germline V gene lookup returns CDR1 SNHLY and CDR2 FYNNEI.

The V call is TRBV21-1, the J call TRBJ1-2; TRBD1 reflects the table's D call only, with no check against the DNA. TRBV21-1 is a known pseudogene. The CDR3 has 15 amino acids. DNA of the CDR3: TGTGCCAGCAGCAAAGGGCTTCCAGTTAACTATGGCTACACCTTC. It yields the protein CASSKGLPVNYGYTF.